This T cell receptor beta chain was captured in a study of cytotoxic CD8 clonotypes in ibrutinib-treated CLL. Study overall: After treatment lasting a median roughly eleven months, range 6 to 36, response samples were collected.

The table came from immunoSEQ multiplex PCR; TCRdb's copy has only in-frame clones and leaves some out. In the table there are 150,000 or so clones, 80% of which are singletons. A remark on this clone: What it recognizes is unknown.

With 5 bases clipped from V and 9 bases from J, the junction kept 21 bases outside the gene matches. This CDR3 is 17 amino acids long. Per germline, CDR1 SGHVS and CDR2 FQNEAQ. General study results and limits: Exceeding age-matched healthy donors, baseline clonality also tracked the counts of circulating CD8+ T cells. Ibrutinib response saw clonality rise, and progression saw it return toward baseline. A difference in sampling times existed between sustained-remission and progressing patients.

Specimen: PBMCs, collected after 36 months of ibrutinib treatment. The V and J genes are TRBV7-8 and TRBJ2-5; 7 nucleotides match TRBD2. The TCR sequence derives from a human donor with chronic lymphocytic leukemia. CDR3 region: CASSPPLRGGGFWAQYF. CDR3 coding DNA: TGTGCCAGCAGCCCGCCCCTTCGCGGGGGTGGTTTTTGGGCCCAGTACTTC.